The present T cell receptor beta chain was sequenced within a study of blood T cell repertoires in COVID-19 (dated by TCRdb to 2019 to 2021). Regarding the complete study: Samples covering the acute and convalescent phases of COVID-19 were provided by collaborators in the United States, Italy and Spain. The material from the prospective study consisted of cDNA or gDNA derived from T cells, B-cell-depleted T cells, or PBMCs. Deeply sampled blood TCRbeta repertoires from subjects exposed to, actively infected with, or recovered from COVID-19 were included in the dataset. The repertoires were made available in a free public database intended to serve as a resource for research on the immune response to SARS-CoV-2. The samples were drawn from the first 160 participants of the ongoing ImmuneRACE study and from over 950 subjects provided by 6 global collaborators. Nearly every sample came with metadata listing a de-identified subject ID, COVID-19 status, age in years and sex. Where available, HLA class I and class II types were obtained from metadata supplied by the sample provider rather than from assay-based typing. What the study reported, not specific to this receptor: Clinical and demographic metadata were provided uncurated, with the amount varying by source and participant.

In the case of this clone: Which antigen it targets is not known. The record has no base qualities; no much larger clone is one base away.

TCRbeta CDR3 regions were amplified from genomic DNA by means of the immunoSEQ Assay, a bias-controlled multiplex PCR. In the authors' own workflow: Within the assay, amplification of reference gene primers was used to estimate how many nucleated cells each sample contained. To quantify the absolute abundance of each unique TCRbeta CDR3 rearrangement, sequence reads were collapsed and filtered. For each sample, productive Simpson clonality was calculated as the square root of Simpson's diversity index over productive rearrangements. The clones in this table, taken by TCRdb from immuneACCESS, are in-frame only. Not every clone is retained; where verified, under half of the shortfall comes from an unresolved V gene, and the cause of the rest is unknown. The V and J calls and clone size were taken over from that table, and D and trimming were inferred from the DNA. The sample yields over 250,000 clones; approximately 86% were counted once. The biggest ten clones account for approximately 2.4% of the sample.

Participants in the prospective study were aged 18 to 89 years, lived in 24 United States geographic areas, and enrolled through a virtual design. In the prospective study, cohorts were assigned on the basis of participant-reported clinical history obtained from a screening survey and a study questionnaire. ImmuneRACE Cohort 3 recovered participants were defined by two consecutive negative NP/OP PCR tests, healthcare professional clearance, or symptom resolution. Mobile phlebotomists in the prospective study collected whole blood, serum and a nasopharyngeal or oropharyngeal swab from every participant. Additional blood draws and questionnaires over an approximately 2-month period could optionally be provided by prospective study participants. Before DNA extraction, prospective study blood samples were shipped either frozen or at room temperature. Looking up the germline V gene yields CDR1 SGDLS and CDR2 YYNGEE. V sheds 2 bases and J sheds 0 bases, leaving 11 bases between their ends. The CDR3 runs 16 amino acids, cysteine and phenylalanine included. The only DNA kept is the CDR3, 48 bases in frame from the first base.

The sequence links TRBV9 to TRBJ1-4; tentative D gene TRBD1, with 5 bases matching. The sample comprised PBMCs or T cells enriched from blood (not recorded which). The sequence was collected from a woman between 18 and 29 years old who had recovered from COVID-19. In nucleotide form, the sequence is TGTGCCAGCAGCGTTCGGGACTCTGCAACTAATGAAAAACTGTTTTTT. Translation gives CASSVRDSATNEKLFF.